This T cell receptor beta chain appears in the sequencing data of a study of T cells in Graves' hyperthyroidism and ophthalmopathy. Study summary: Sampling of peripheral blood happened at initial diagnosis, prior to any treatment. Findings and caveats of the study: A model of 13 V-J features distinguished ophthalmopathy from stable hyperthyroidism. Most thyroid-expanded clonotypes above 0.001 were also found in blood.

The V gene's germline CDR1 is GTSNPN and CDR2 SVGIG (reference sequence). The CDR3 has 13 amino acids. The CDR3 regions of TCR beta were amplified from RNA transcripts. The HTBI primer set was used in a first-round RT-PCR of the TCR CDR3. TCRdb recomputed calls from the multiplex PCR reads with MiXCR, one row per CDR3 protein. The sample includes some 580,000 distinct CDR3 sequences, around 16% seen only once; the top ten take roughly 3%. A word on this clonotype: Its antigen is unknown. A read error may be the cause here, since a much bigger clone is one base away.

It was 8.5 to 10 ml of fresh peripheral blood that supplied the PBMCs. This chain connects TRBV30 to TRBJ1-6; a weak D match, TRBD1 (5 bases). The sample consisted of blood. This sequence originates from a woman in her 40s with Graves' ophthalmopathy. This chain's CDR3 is CAWSEGSNSPPHF. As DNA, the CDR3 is TGTGCCTGGAGTGAGGGGAGTAATTCACCCCCCCACTTT.